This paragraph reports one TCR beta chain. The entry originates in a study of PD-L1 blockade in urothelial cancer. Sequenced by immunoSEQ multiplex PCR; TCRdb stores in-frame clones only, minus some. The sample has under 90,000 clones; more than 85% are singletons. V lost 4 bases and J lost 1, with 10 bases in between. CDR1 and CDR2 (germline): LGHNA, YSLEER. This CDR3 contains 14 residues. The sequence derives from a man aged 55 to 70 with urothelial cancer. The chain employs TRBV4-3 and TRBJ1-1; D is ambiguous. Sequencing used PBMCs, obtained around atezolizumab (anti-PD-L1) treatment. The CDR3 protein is CASSPSTGNTEAFF. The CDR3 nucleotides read TGCGCCAGCAGCCCCAGTACGGGGAACACTGAAGCTTTCTTT.